The clone carrying this T cell receptor (beta chain) was counted between two and nine times. This sample was included in a study of graft-versus-host responses after intestinal transplantation. The researchers put approximately 200,000 CFSE-labeled responder cells into plates with approximately 200,000 irradiated, violet-dye-labeled stimulator cells. The CDR3 length is 8 residues. Looked up from germline, CDR1 is GTSNPN and CDR2 is SVGIG (reference sequence). The V end lost 8 bases, the J end lost 5 bases, and 4 bases lay between the germline ends. Method: immunoSEQ multiplex PCR; TCRdb's copy keeps in-frame clones and lacks some. The table shows about 10,000 clones, with roughly 34% occurring only once.

This receptor was identified in a human patient who received an intestinal transplant. The sample here was alloreactive CD8+ T cells from a mixed lymphocyte reaction culture, taken before intestinal transplant. Subset meaning: CFSE-low proliferating T cells sorted from roughly six-day pre-transplant mixed lymphocyte reaction (GvH or HvG direction). This chain connects TRBV30 to TRBJ2-7, with D unclear. The CDR3 nucleotides are TGTGCCCCAAACGAGCAGTACTTC. This encodes CAPNEQYF.